Below, one TCR beta chain is given with its context. As yet, its antigen is unknown. These data belong to a study of blood T cells in healthy people across ages. Study outcomes and limitations: PBMCs that were unsorted prevented a conclusive naive versus antigen-experienced comparison.

A J-beta primer mix and a sample-barcoded 5' primer were used in a second PCR of about 6 to 12 cycles. Each cDNA molecule was tagged by a template-switch adaptor with 12 random nucleotides. MiXCR, run by TCRdb on the 5' RACE reads, gives a single entry per CDR3 protein. The top ten hold roughly 3.7% of the sample, which has some 1.5 million distinct CDR3 sequences, less than 45% seen once. The CDR3 is 17 amino acids. CDR1 SGHKS and CDR2 YYEKEE come from the germline V gene (reference sequence). The V gene lost 0 bases and the J gene lost 4 bases, with 19 bases spanning the gap. The TCR was taken from a woman aged 18-29 years in good health. Input material: blood. The genes are TRBV5-5 and TRBJ1-2; a possible D gene is TRBD1 (6 bases). This CDR3 reads CASSLVPTGGRSYGYTF. The CDR3, as DNA: TGTGCCAGCAGCTTGGTTCCCACGGGGGGGCGTAGCTATGGCTACACCTTC.